The clone carrying this T cell receptor (beta chain) was counted a few times. As yet, its antigen is unknown. This entry comes from a study of cytomegalovirus exposure and HLA in healthy donors. The overall study: Among the 300 to 500 genotyped donors, approximately 80% were placed in the Caucasian-associated ancestry cluster. General observations from the study: Later analysis associated a missense DCLRE1C variant with TCR beta V- and J-gene trimming.

With 6 bases clipped from V and 8 bases from J, the junction kept 6 bases outside the gene matches. This CDR3 is built from 13 residues. The germline gives CDR1 MNHEY, CDR2 SVGAGI. The primer mix had 60 Vbeta and 13 Jbeta primers. The data were produced by immunoSEQ multiplex PCR, yet TCRdb's version contains in-frame clones alone and is incomplete. The sample holds some 190,000 clones, over 60% seen once. The receptor comes from a man between 18 and 35 years old in good health and CMV-seronegative. J is TRBJ2-1 and V is TRBV6-5, with 8 bases matching TRBD2. The sequenced material came from PBMCs. In DNA, the CDR3 is TGTGCCAGCAGATTAGCGGGGCGGGATGAGCAGTTCTTC. This codes for CASRLAGRDEQFF.